This TCR beta chain was sequenced during a study of monozygotic twins with cystic fibrosis. In the study overall: Around 3 micrograms of fragmented DNA underwent about 14 PCR cycles for library preparation.

Notes on the study in general: In 13 of 16 pairs, V gene usage was closest to the co-twin's. Monozygotic CF twins shared more identical nucleotide clonotypes than unrelated patients.

The data were produced by immunoSEQ multiplex PCR, yet TCRdb's version contains in-frame clones alone and is incomplete. The sample gives about 35,000 clones, around 65% of which show up once; about 0.8% is in the top ten. In the case of this clone: The antigen remains undetermined.

Germline V gene data show CDR1 as SGDLS and CDR2 as YYNGEE. The CDR3 spans 17 residues. With 7 bases removed from V and 7 bases from J, the gap between germline ends came to 27 bases. The chain couples TRBV9 to TRBJ2-1; possible D gene TRBD2, 6 bases. This sequence was found in a girl aged 10 to 17 with cystic fibrosis. Sequenced sample: blood. The CDR3 nucleotides are TGTGCCAGCCCCGCGGGGAGTAGCGGAGGCCAAAGGAATGAGCAGTTCTTC. Residues: CASPAGSSGGQRNEQFF.